A selection of T cell receptor beta chains follows, all from one sample in a study of STAT5B mutations in CD4+ large granular lymphocyte leukemia. Repertoires were generated with immunoSEQ multiplex PCR, while TCRdb's copy carries only in-frame clones and drops some. Of some 30,000 clones in the sample, just under 85% were seen once. Sample: CD4+ T cells from blood buffy coats. Receptor source: a human donor in good health. CDR3s include the opening cysteine and the closing phenylalanine or tryptophan. The D gene is left open where the match is weak. The size of a clone is reported for some rows only, either as once, few or many, or as a class for expanded clones.

TRBJ2-7	TRBD2	NA	TRBV29-1	CSVERSAGRGYEQYF	TGCAGCGTTGAACGGTCGGCTGGGAGGGGCTACGAGCAGTACTTC
TRBJ2-7	TRBD1	NA	TRBV6-1	CASTPGQGYEQYF	TGTGCCAGCACTCCGGGACAGGGCTACGAGCAGTACTTC
TRBJ2-3	NA	NA	TRBV7-2	CASSLARGPDTQYF	TGTGCCAGCAGCTTAGCGCGGGGGCCAGATACGCAGTATTTT
TRBJ2-1	TRBD2	NA	TRBV30	CAWRRLAGLGAQQFF	TGTGCCTGGAGAAGGCTAGCGGGTCTAGGGGCGCAGCAGTTCTTC
TRBJ2-5	NA	NA	TRBV11-2	CASTLGETQYF	TGTGCCAGCACCCTAGGGGAGACCCAGTACTTC
TRBJ2-5	TRBD1	NA	TRBV28	CASNGAGGETQYF	TGTGCCAGCAACGGGGCAGGGGGAGAGACCCAGTACTTC
TRBJ2-3	NA	NA	TRBV25-1	CASSGTGTDTQYF	TGTGCCAGCAGTGGGACTGGCACAGATACGCAGTATTTT
TRBJ2-7	NA	once	TRBV19	CASKPPSTSYEQYF	TGTGCCAGTAAGCCCCCTAGCACTAGCTACGAGCAGTACTTC
TRBJ1-6	TRBD1	NA	TRBV11-2	CASSLARTGGALSPLHF	TGTGCCAGCAGCTTAGCTCGGACAGGGGGCGCGTTGTCACCCCTCCACTTT
TRBJ2-3	NA	few	TRBV30	CAWSVRNMDTQYF	TGTGCCTGGAGTGTAAGGAATATGGATACGCAGTATTTT
TRBJ2-7	TRBD2	NA	TRBV28	CASSPGTSGRYEQYF	TGTGCCAGCAGTCCTGGGACTAGCGGGAGGTACGAGCAGTACTTC
TRBJ1-2	NA	NA	TRBV6-6	CASSYTPAGGYTF	TGTGCCAGCAGTTATACTCCGGCGGGGGGCTACACCTTC
TRBJ2-5	NA	NA	TRBV29-1	CSVVQTFQETQYF	TGCAGCGTTGTACAGACTTTCCAAGAGACCCAGTACTTC
TRBJ1-2	TRBD1	NA	TRBV7-9	CASSLRAGGNGYTF	TGTGCCAGCAGCTTACGGGCAGGGGGAAATGGCTACACCTTC
TRBJ1-1	NA	once	TRBV28	CASRRAATEAFF	TGTGCCAGCAGACGGGCGGCCACTGAAGCTTTCTTT
TRBJ2-5	NA	NA	TRBV11-3	CASSTDSQRETQYF	TGTGCCAGCAGCACAGACAGCCAGAGGGAGACCCAGTACTTC
TRBJ1-6	NA	few	TRBV30	CAWSVQSPGDSPLHF	TGTGCCTGGAGTGTACAGTCCCCCGGGGATTCACCCCTCCACTTT
TRBJ1-1	TRBD1	NA	TRBV18	CASSPPWSGGDTEAFF	TGTGCCAGCTCACCACCCTGGTCAGGGGGTGACACTGAAGCTTTCTTT
TRBJ2-7	NA	NA	TRBV7-9	CASSPYTGLAGNEQYF	TGTGCCAGCAGCCCATACACGGGACTCGCCGGGAACGAGCAGTACTTC
TRBJ2-7	NA	NA	TRBV5-4	CASSQGGGTVYEQYF	TGTGCCAGCAGCCAAGGAGGGGGGACTGTCTACGAGCAGTACTTC
TRBJ2-7	TRBD1	NA	TRBV5-1	CASSRGQRTYEQYF	TGCGCCAGCAGCAGGGGACAGAGAACCTACGAGCAGTACTTC
TRBJ1-4	NA	NA	TRBV5-6	CASSLSWQVEKLFF	TGTGCCAGCAGCTTGTCTTGGCAGGTGGAAAAACTGTTTTTT
TRBJ2-1	NA	NA	TRBV27	CASSPLGGTHNEQFF	TGTGCCAGCAGTCCCCTCGGCGGGACTCACAATGAGCAGTTCTTC
TRBJ2-3	NA	few	TRBV28	CASSPWGGPDTQYF	TGTGCCAGCAGCCCTTGGGGAGGACCAGATACGCAGTATTTT
TRBJ2-4	NA	NA	TRBV4-1	CASSQRAARRGKNIQYF	TGCGCCAGCAGCCAACGGGCGGCGCGGAGGGGCAAAAACATTCAGTACTTC
TRBJ2-6	NA	NA	TRBV27	CASSLLFSGANVLTF	TGTGCCAGCAGTCTCCTTTTCTCTGGGGCCAACGTCCTGACTTTC
TRBJ1-5	NA	NA	TRBV30	CAWSGGAGRVVSNQPQHF	TGTGCCTGGAGCGGGGGGGCAGGGCGGGTCGTGAGCAATCAGCCCCAGCATTTT
TRBJ2-1	NA	NA	TRBV9	CASSVDNWGTRSYNEQFF	TGTGCCAGCAGCGTAGATAATTGGGGGACCCGCTCCTACAATGAGCAGTTCTTC
TRBJ1-4	NA	NA	TRBV28	CASSLWDRGEKLFF	TGTGCCAGCAGTTTATGGGACCGCGGTGAAAAACTGTTTTTT
TRBJ1-1	NA	NA	TRBV25-1	CATSNAGGTEAFF	TGTGCCACCTCTAACGCGGGAGGAACTGAAGCTTTCTTT
TRBJ1-4	TRBD1	once	TRBV2	CASSYTGGGEKLFF	TGTGCCAGCAGTTACACAGGGGGCGGTGAAAAACTGTTTTTT
TRBJ1-2	NA	NA	TRBV19	CASSSTGSGYTF	TGTGCCAGCAGCTCGACGGGGAGTGGCTACACCTTC
TRBJ2-1	TRBD2	NA	TRBV18	CASSPRTSGSSYNEQFF	TGTGCCAGCTCACCGAGGACTAGCGGGAGTTCCTACAATGAGCAGTTCTTC